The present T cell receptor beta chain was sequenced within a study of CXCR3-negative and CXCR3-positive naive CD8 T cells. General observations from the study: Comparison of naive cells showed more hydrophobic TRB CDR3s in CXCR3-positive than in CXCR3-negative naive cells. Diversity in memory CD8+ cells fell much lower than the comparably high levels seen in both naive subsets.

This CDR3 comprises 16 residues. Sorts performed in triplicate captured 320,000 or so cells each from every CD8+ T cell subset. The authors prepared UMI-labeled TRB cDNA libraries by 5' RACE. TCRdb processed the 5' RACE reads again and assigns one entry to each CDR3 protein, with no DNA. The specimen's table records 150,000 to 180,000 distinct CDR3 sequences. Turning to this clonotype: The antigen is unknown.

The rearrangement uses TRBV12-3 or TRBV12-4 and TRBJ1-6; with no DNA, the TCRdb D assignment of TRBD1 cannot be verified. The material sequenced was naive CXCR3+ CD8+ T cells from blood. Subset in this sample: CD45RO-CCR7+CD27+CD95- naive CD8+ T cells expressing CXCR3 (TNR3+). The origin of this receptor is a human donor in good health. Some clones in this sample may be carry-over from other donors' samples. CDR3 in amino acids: CASSSSDRGRNSPLHF.